This T cell receptor (beta chain) was recovered during a study of T cell responses to AZD1222 COVID-19 vaccine. Regarding the study as a whole: Only five to seven individuals given AZD1222 were seropositive at baseline.

The table came from immunoSEQ multiplex PCR; TCRdb's copy has only in-frame clones and leaves some out. The sample consists of about 84,000 clones, roughly nine tenths of them appearing once. The V gene's germline CDR1 is SEHNR and CDR2 FQNEAQ (reference sequence). V lost 1 base, J lost 8 bases, and 6 bases stayed unmatched. CDR3 length: 15 residues. As to this clone: No antigen is known for it.

This TCR came from an adult in good health. The V call is TRBV7-9, the J call TRBJ2-1, with TRBD2 identical over 9 bases. The specimen was peripheral blood, collected on day 0 of AZD1222 vaccination. CDR3 DNA sequence: TGTGCCAGCAGCTTAGTGGTAGCGGGAGTCTATGAGCAGTTCTTC. This sequence encodes CASSLVVAGVYEQFF.